The entry below gives a single T cell receptor (beta chain) sequence along with its context. This receptor's antigen is unknown. Per-base quality was not reported, and no clone a single base away is much larger than it. Collaborating institutions collected whole blood in K2EDTA tubes following their own protocols. For TCRbeta analysis, collaborators shipped samples as frozen whole blood, isolated PBMCs, or DNA extracted from either of those sample types. This record comes from a study of blood T cell repertoires in COVID-19 (TCRdb year 2020). Background on the whole study: The collaborator samples originated in the United States, Italy and Spain and spanned the acute and convalescent phases of COVID-19. A de-identified subject ID, COVID-19 status, age in years and sex were almost always included in the sample metadata. Where available, HLA class I and class II types were taken from metadata supplied by the sample provider and were not determined by assay-based typing. The material from the prospective study consisted of cDNA or gDNA derived from T cells, B-cell-depleted T cells, or PBMCs. A freely available public database, intended as a resource for researchers studying the immune response to SARS-CoV-2, is where the repertoires were released. The dataset comprised deeply sampled blood TCRbeta repertoires from subjects exposed to, actively infected with, or recovered from COVID-19. The samples were drawn from the first 160 participants of the ongoing ImmuneRACE study and from roughly 1,300 subjects provided by 6 global collaborators.

TCRbeta CDR3 regions were amplified from genomic DNA by means of the immunoSEQ Assay, a bias-controlled multiplex PCR. The published analysis was carried out like this. The number of nucleated cells in each sample was estimated from the amplification of reference gene primers within the assay. To quantify the absolute abundance of each unique TCRbeta CDR3 rearrangement, sequence reads were collapsed and filtered. For each sample, productive Simpson clonality was calculated as the square root of Simpson's diversity index over productive rearrangements. TCRdb took over this immuneACCESS table, retaining in-frame rearrangements with V and J assigned. Such tables are incomplete; in checked studies, under half of the missing clones stem from an unresolved V gene, and the remainder is unexplained. V and J calls and clone size are those listed in that table; D and trimming were worked out from the DNA. The sample records approximately 300,000 clones, approximately 90% of which are singletons. Jointly, the top ten make up approximately 4% of the sample.

Overall study outcomes, separate from this receptor: The amount of clinical and demographic metadata varied by source and participant and was provided uncurated.

The CDR3 contains 11 residues, cysteine and phenylalanine counted. Only the CDR3 part of the read is kept: 33 bases, read in frame from the first base. Via the germline V gene, CDR1 is SNHLY and CDR2 FYNNEI. V is pared back by 2 bases and J by 6 bases, with 4 bases lying between the germline termini. The sequence was collected from a woman between 40 and 55 years old with acute or convalescent COVID-19. The chain employs TRBV2 and TRBJ1-1; the D segment cannot be called with confidence. The source material was peripheral blood. The CDR3 region reads CASSELAEAFF. The nucleotides read TGTGCCAGCAGTGAATTAGCTGAAGCTTTCTTT.